This T cell receptor beta chain was observed in a study of blood T cell repertoires in COVID-19. The assay was immunoSEQ multiplex PCR, and TCRdb's table has in-frame clones only and misses some. Seen here are around 170,000 clones, around 87% observed once, and the top ten hold around 0.6%. The V and J ends lost 6 bases and 0 bases respectively, with 9 bases between them. The CDR3 is 14 residues long. From germline, CDR1 is KGHSH and CDR2 LQKENI. The chain joins TRBV18 to TRBJ1-3; D uncertain. The TCR comes from a man aged 55 to 70 with COVID-19, enrolled during active disease. The sample taken for sequencing was peripheral blood. DNA for the CDR3: TGTGCCAGCTCTCTACAGAACTCTGGAAACACCATATATTTT. Translated, it gives CASSLQNSGNTIYF.